This T cell receptor (beta chain) derives from a study of tumor-infiltrating lymphocytes in primary liver carcinoma. From roughly 470 ng total RNA, TCR beta cDNA was generated with a primer in the constant region. Libraries covering TCR beta were generated through three nested multiplex PCR rounds (using a slightly modified ARM-PCR). With TRBV1-TRBV30 forward primers and a C-beta reverse primer, the first two PCR rounds were run for roughly 9 cycles each. Each CDR3 protein is one row after TCRdb ran MiXCR on the multiplex PCR reads. This table holds fewer than 250,000 distinct CDR3 sequences, approximately 80% found once. Co-extraction of RNA and DNA was performed on about 18-30 mg of unsorted bulk tissue. CDR1 is SGHAT and CDR2 is FQNNGV in the germline V gene. The V end lost 1 base, the J end lost 4 bases, and 2 bases lay between the germline ends. This CDR3 contains 12 residues. This clonotype was seen at least ten times.

The chain uses TRBV11-2 and TRBJ1-3; no clear D gene. The source is a man aged 40-50 years with primary liver carcinoma and hepatitis B virus infection. Sequencing was done on a sample of tumor tissue from primary liver carcinoma. The CDR3 coding sequence is TGTGCCAGCAGCTTAGCCGGAAACACCATATATTTT. This gives the protein CASSLAGNTIYF.